These 8 T cell receptor beta chains were sequenced from one sample in a study of PD-L1 blockade in urothelial cancer. The method was immunoSEQ multiplex PCR; TCRdb's version includes in-frame clones alone and lacks a portion of them. The data show approximately 100,000 clones, about 89% seen once. This sample comprised PBMCs, obtained around atezolizumab (anti-PD-L1) treatment. The receptors originated from a woman of 80 years or more with urothelial cancer.

The rearrangement uses TRBV15 and TRBJ2-1, with TRBD2 matching over 7 bases. Germline values: CDR1 LNHNV, CDR2 YYDKDF (reference sequence). This CDR3 has 15 residues. V gave up 9 bases and J gave up 6 bases; unmatched junction bases: 14. CDR3 coding DNA: TGTGCCACGGCCTGGGGGGACTCGGGGGGCAATGAGCAGTTCTTC. Translation gives CATAWGDSGGNEQFF.

CDR3 region: CASSPNYYGYTF. The CDR3 DNA is TGTGCCAGCAGCCCCAACTACTATGGCTACACCTTC. The chain has TRBV28 and TRBJ1-2; no definite D call. Trimming pared 6 bases from V and 3 bases from J, leaving 8 bases between. The CDR3 is 12 amino acids. CDR1 MDHEN and CDR2 SYDVKM come from the germline V gene.

The chain links TRBV6-5 to TRBJ2-1; possible D gene TRBD2, 5 bases. Trimming stripped 5 bases from V and 0 bases from J, with 8 bases between. This CDR3 has 14 residues. The V gene's germline CDR1 is MNHEY and CDR2 SVGAGI. Written as DNA, the CDR3 is TGTGCCAGCAGTACCGGAGGCTCCTACAATGAGCAGTTCTTC. As protein: CASSTGGSYNEQFF.

This chain joins TRBV7-6 and TRBJ1-1; D might be TRBD1 (5 bases). Per the germline V gene, CDR1 is SGHVS and CDR2 is FNYEAQ. This CDR3 has 13 amino acids. V dropped 1 base and J dropped 6 bases, with 9 bases sitting between them. The CDR3 is CASSLDQGSEAFF. The CDR3 DNA sequence: TGTGCCAGCAGCTTAGATCAGGGTTCTGAAGCTTTCTTT.

J is TRBJ1-2 and V is TRBV19; D unclear. CDR3 length: 14 residues. The V end lost 5 bases, the J end lost 4 bases, and 14 bases lay between the germline ends. The germline gives CDR1 LNHDA, CDR2 SQIVND (reference sequence). CDR3 region: CASSSGPFLYGYTF. Here the CDR3 DNA reads TGTGCCAGTAGTTCGGGTCCTTTCCTCTATGGCTACACCTTC.

V is TRBV5-1 and J is TRBJ1-5, with D hard to call. There are 16 residues in the CDR3. Between the trimmed V and J ends, which lost 2 bases and 0 bases, there was a span of 12 bases. Germline CDR1 reads SGHRS; CDR2 reads YFSETQ. DNA for the CDR3: TGCGCCAGCAGCTTCGGAGGAAGTAATAGCAATCAGCCCCAGCATTTT. Translated: CASSFGGSNSNQPQHF.

V and J are TRBV7-9 and TRBJ2-1, with a possible D match to TRBD1 (6 bases). The CDR3 spans 16 residues. Trimming took off 6 bases at V and 0 bases at J, with 15 bases between the two ends. CDR1 and CDR2 (germline): SEHNR, FQNEAQ (reference sequence). The CDR3 nucleotides are TGTGCCAGCAGTGAAAGCGGACAGATCTCCTACAATGAGCAGTTCTTC. Translated, it gives CASSESGQISYNEQFF.

Here the CDR3 DNA reads TGTGCCAGCAGTCCTTCCCTCCGGGGATCTAATGAAAAACTGTTTTTT. This sequence encodes CASSPSLRGSNEKLFF. This chain joins TRBV27 and TRBJ1-4; the D is unclear. Germline V gene lookup returns CDR1 MNHEY and CDR2 SMNVEV (reference sequence). Trimming pared 5 bases from V and 3 bases from J, leaving 16 bases between. CDR3 size: 16 residues.